The clone carrying this T cell receptor (beta chain) appeared many times. The antigen remains unidentified. Relying on iRepertoire HTBI primers and Arm-PCR of CDR3 regions, the team built TCR beta libraries. One entry per CDR3 protein, called by TCRdb with MiXCR from the multiplex PCR reads. The sample contains some 600,000 distinct CDR3 sequences, about 16% of which appear only once. The source of the sample is a study of regulatory T cells in long-lasting Graves disease. Study-wide findings and caveats: TRBV28, TRBJ1-2 and TRBJ2-5 were favored in persistent disease.

This CDR3 spans 15 amino acids. Trimming removed 1 base from V and 4 bases from J, with 13 bases in between. As to time point: newly diagnosed GD, antithyroid drugs for less than 3 months. RNA from PBMCs was the source of the TCR library. This sample was also put to use in a study of T cells in Graves' hyperthyroidism and ophthalmopathy. That source adds: Participants, patients aged 18 to 65, had newly diagnosed hyperthyroidism with a duration under 2 months.

This chain connects TRBV12-3 or TRBV12-4 to TRBJ2-5, with D possibly matching TRBD1 (5 bases). This clonotype was obtained from a man younger than 35 with Graves disease. The sequencing used peripheral blood mononuclear cells (PBMCs), collected at new diagnosis, from a patient treated with antithyroid drugs. The CDR3 region is CASSLGAGMGETQYF. The DNA for the CDR3 is TGTGCCAGCAGTTTAGGCGCAGGGATGGGAGAGACCCAGTACTTC.